This is a list of T cell receptor beta chains from one sample in a study of blood T cells in healthy people across ages. Each CDR3 protein gets one entry after TCRdb re-called the 5' RACE reads with MiXCR. This table has fewer than 1 million distinct CDR3 sequences, 40% to 50% appearing once. Sequenced input: blood. These TCRs come from a man between 60 and 75 years old in good health. Both conserved end residues are part of each CDR3. The D gene is left open where the match is weak. Not every row has a clone size; where given, it reads once, few, many or a size class.

D gene: TRBD1
J gene: TRBJ1-4
V gene: TRBV28
clone size: -
CDR3 DNA: TGTGCCAGCTGGGGGGACAGGAGTGAAAAACTGTTTTTT
CDR3 protein: CASWGDRSEKLFF

D gene: TRBD1
J gene: TRBJ2-3
V gene: TRBV7-3
clone size: -
CDR3 DNA: TGTGCCAGCAGCGCAACACCGGGACAGGGCGGAAGCACAGATACGCAGTATTTT
CDR3 protein: CASSATPGQGGSTDTQYF

D gene: -
J gene: TRBJ2-1
V gene: TRBV29-1
clone size: -
CDR3 DNA: TGCAGCGTTCGTACGGGATCCTACAATGAGCAGTTCTTC
CDR3 protein: CSVRTGSYNEQFF

D gene: TRBD1
J gene: TRBJ1-2
V gene: TRBV20-1
clone size: -
CDR3 DNA: TGCAGTGCTACCACCGGGACAGGGGCTTATGGCTACACCTTC
CDR3 protein: CSATTGTGAYGYTF

D gene: TRBD2
J gene: TRBJ2-7
V gene: TRBV20-1
clone size: -
CDR3 DNA: TGCAGTGCTAGAGCGGGGGGTCTCACTAGTTACGAGCAGTACTTC
CDR3 protein: CSARAGGLTSYEQYF

D gene: -
J gene: TRBJ2-7
V gene: TRBV6-2/TRBV6-3
clone size: -
CDR3 DNA: TGTGCCAGCAGAACTCCGGGGAGCTCCTACGAGCAGTACTTC
CDR3 protein: CASRTPGSSYEQYF

D gene: -
J gene: TRBJ2-3
V gene: TRBV4-1
clone size: few
CDR3 DNA: TGCGCCAGCAGCCGACAACAATACTCCACAGATACGCAGTATTTT
CDR3 protein: CASSRQQYSTDTQYF

D gene: TRBD1
J gene: TRBJ1-1
V gene: TRBV7-3
clone size: -
CDR3 DNA: TGTGCCAGCAGCCGGGACAGGGGAACATCTGAAGCTTTCTTT
CDR3 protein: CASSRDRGTSEAFF

D gene: -
J gene: TRBJ1-5
V gene: TRBV18
clone size: -
CDR3 DNA: TGTGCCAGCTCACGGGACCTTACATCGCCCCAGCATTTT
CDR3 protein: CASSRDLTSPQHF

D gene: TRBD1
J gene: TRBJ1-4
V gene: TRBV15
clone size: -
CDR3 DNA: TGTGCCACCAGCAGAAGTCCGACAGGGGGTAATGAAAAACTGTTTTTT
CDR3 protein: CATSRSPTGGNEKLFF

D gene: -
J gene: TRBJ2-1
V gene: TRBV29-1
clone size: -
CDR3 DNA: TGCAGCGTTGAAGGGGGGGCGTTCTACAATGAGCAGTTCTTC
CDR3 protein: CSVEGGAFYNEQFF

D gene: -
J gene: TRBJ1-4
V gene: TRBV6-6
clone size: once
CDR3 DNA: TGTGCCAGCAGCTACCAACCCGGGTCCGGAAAACTGTTTTTT
CDR3 protein: CASSYQPGSGKLFF

D gene: -
J gene: TRBJ2-5
V gene: TRBV7-2
clone size: few
CDR3 DNA: TGTGCCAGCAGCTTCTTGGACTTAGGACGAGAGACCCAGTACTTC
CDR3 protein: CASSFLDLGRETQYF

D gene: TRBD2
J gene: TRBJ2-7
V gene: TRBV12-3/TRBV12-4
clone size: -
CDR3 DNA: TGTGCCAGCAGTTCGAATCCGGGACTAGGCATTTACGAGCAGTACTTC
CDR3 protein: CASSSNPGLGIYEQYF

D gene: TRBD1
J gene: TRBJ2-7
V gene: TRBV7-8
clone size: -
CDR3 DNA: TGTGCCAGCAGCACTGGACAGGGGCGCTCCTACGAGCAGTACTTC
CDR3 protein: CASSTGQGRSYEQYF

D gene: TRBD2
J gene: TRBJ2-7
V gene: TRBV7-2
clone size: -
CDR3 DNA: TGTGCCAGCAGCGTTACTAGCGGGGCCTACGAGCAGTACTTC
CDR3 protein: CASSVTSGAYEQYF

D gene: -
J gene: TRBJ1-2
V gene: TRBV12-3/TRBV12-4
clone size: few
CDR3 DNA: TGTGCCAGCAGTCCTGACAGCGCCGCCCAAAACTATGGCTACACCTTC
CDR3 protein: CASSPDSAAQNYGYTF

D gene: -
J gene: TRBJ2-7
V gene: TRBV7-9
clone size: many
CDR3 DNA: TGTGCCAGCAGCCCAATCGCCGGGGGCTACGAGCAGTACTTC
CDR3 protein: CASSPIAGGYEQYF

D gene: -
J gene: TRBJ1-4
V gene: TRBV29-1
clone size: -
CDR3 DNA: TGCAGCGTTGAAGGGAGGGAGGAGGTCGGAAAACTGTTTTTT
CDR3 protein: CSVEGREEVGKLFF

D gene: -
J gene: TRBJ1-5
V gene: TRBV4-3
clone size: -
CDR3 DNA: TGCGCCAGCAGCCAAGCGCTCGGAGAGAGCAATCAGCCCCAGCATTTT
CDR3 protein: CASSQALGESNQPQHF

D gene: -
J gene: TRBJ2-1
V gene: TRBV11-3
clone size: -
CDR3 DNA: TGTGCCAGCAGCTTTAGGGGTCGGCCACCCGGGTCTGAGCAGTTCTTC
CDR3 protein: CASSFRGRPPGSEQFF

D gene: -
J gene: TRBJ1-2
V gene: TRBV4-3
clone size: -
CDR3 DNA: TGCGCCAGCAGCCAAGACAGGTATTCCTATGGCTACACCTTC
CDR3 protein: CASSQDRYSYGYTF

D gene: TRBD2
J gene: TRBJ2-7
V gene: TRBV27
clone size: few
CDR3 DNA: TGTGCCAGCAGTTTGCGGGGGGCATCCTACGAGCAGTACTTC
CDR3 protein: CASSLRGASYEQYF

D gene: -
J gene: TRBJ2-1
V gene: TRBV27
clone size: -
CDR3 DNA: TGTGCCAGCAGTCCTCGACAGAGGTACAATGAGCAGTTCTTC
CDR3 protein: CASSPRQRYNEQFF

D gene: -
J gene: TRBJ2-1
V gene: TRBV29-1
clone size: few
CDR3 DNA: TGCAGCGTCCCCGCGGGGAGCTCCTACAATGAGCAGTTCTTC
CDR3 protein: CSVPAGSSYNEQFF

D gene: TRBD1
J gene: TRBJ2-5
V gene: TRBV12-3/TRBV12-4
clone size: -
CDR3 DNA: TGTGCCAGCAGCCGATACCGGGACAGGGGGTACCAAGAGACCCAGTACTTC
CDR3 protein: CASSRYRDRGYQETQYF

D gene: -
J gene: TRBJ2-1
V gene: TRBV5-4
clone size: -
CDR3 DNA: TGTGCCAGCAGCCACAAGACAGCCAATGAGCAGTTCTTC
CDR3 protein: CASSHKTANEQFF

D gene: TRBD2
J gene: TRBJ2-3
V gene: TRBV29-1
clone size: -
CDR3 DNA: TGCAGCGTTGATTGGGTAGCGGGGGAAAGGGATACGCAGTATTTT
CDR3 protein: CSVDWVAGERDTQYF

D gene: TRBD1
J gene: TRBJ1-5
V gene: TRBV12-3/TRBV12-4
clone size: -
CDR3 DNA: TGTGCCAGCTCCAAACCCGACAGGGATCAGCCCCAGCATTTT
CDR3 protein: CASSKPDRDQPQHF

D gene: -
J gene: TRBJ2-7
V gene: TRBV3-1
clone size: few
CDR3 DNA: TGTGCCAGCAGCATGACATACTACGAGCAGTACTTC
CDR3 protein: CASSMTYYEQYF

D gene: TRBD1
J gene: TRBJ1-1
V gene: TRBV5-5
clone size: -
CDR3 DNA: TGTGCCAGCAGCTTCGGGGACAGGGATCTCGCTGAAGCTTTCTTT
CDR3 protein: CASSFGDRDLAEAFF

D gene: -
J gene: TRBJ2-4
V gene: TRBV5-6
clone size: -
CDR3 DNA: TGTGCCAGCAGCTTGCTGGGGGAGCTAGCCAAAGCCATTCAGTACTTC
CDR3 protein: CASSLLGELAKAIQYF

D gene: -
J gene: TRBJ2-7
V gene: TRBV20-1
clone size: few
CDR3 DNA: TGCAGTGCCGCGGGGGCTAGCGGCTCGTACGAGCAGTACTTC
CDR3 protein: CSAAGASGSYEQYF

D gene: -
J gene: TRBJ2-2
V gene: TRBV10-3
clone size: -
CDR3 DNA: TGTGCCATCAGCGACGTCCGCGGGCGTAACACCGGGGAGCTGTTTTTT
CDR3 protein: CAISDVRGRNTGELFF

D gene: TRBD2
J gene: TRBJ2-7
V gene: TRBV20-1
clone size: -
CDR3 DNA: TGCAGTGCTATAGATACTAGCGGGGGTTACGAGCAGTACTTC
CDR3 protein: CSAIDTSGGYEQYF

D gene: TRBD1
J gene: TRBJ1-1
V gene: TRBV7-9
clone size: -
CDR3 DNA: TGTGCCAGCAGCTCAGGGGGCCCGAACACTGAAGCTTTCTTT
CDR3 protein: CASSSGGPNTEAFF

D gene: -
J gene: TRBJ2-3
V gene: TRBV6-2/TRBV6-3
clone size: -
CDR3 DNA: TGTGCCAGCAGTCCCACCGGCCCAGATACGCAGTATTTT
CDR3 protein: CASSPTGPDTQYF

D gene: TRBD1
J gene: TRBJ1-4
V gene: TRBV9
clone size: -
CDR3 DNA: TGTGCCAGCAGCGTCGGACAGGGGGCTAATGAAAAACTGTTTTTT
CDR3 protein: CASSVGQGANEKLFF

D gene: -
J gene: TRBJ2-3
V gene: TRBV4-3
clone size: -
CDR3 DNA: TGCGCCAGCAGCCAAGAACAGTACACAGATACGCAGTATTTT
CDR3 protein: CASSQEQYTDTQYF

D gene: -
J gene: TRBJ2-7
V gene: TRBV9
clone size: once
CDR3 DNA: TGTGCCAGCACCGTAGGTTCCTTTGTGGACGAGCAGTACTTC
CDR3 protein: CASTVGSFVDEQYF

D gene: -
J gene: TRBJ1-2
V gene: TRBV27
clone size: many
CDR3 DNA: TGTGCCAGCAGGCTGACAGCAGTCTTTAACTATGGCTACACCTTC
CDR3 protein: CASRLTAVFNYGYTF

D gene: TRBD1
J gene: TRBJ2-1
V gene: TRBV3-1
clone size: -
CDR3 DNA: TGTGCCAGCAGCCAAGACGGGACAGGGTTCTCCCCCGAGCAGTTCTTC
CDR3 protein: CASSQDGTGFSPEQFF

D gene: TRBD1
J gene: TRBJ2-5
V gene: TRBV12-5
clone size: -
CDR3 DNA: TGTGCTAGCGGGACAGGGAGGATCGGAGAGACCCAGTACTTC
CDR3 protein: CASGTGRIGETQYF

D gene: TRBD1
J gene: TRBJ1-2
V gene: TRBV14
clone size: -
CDR3 DNA: TGTGCCAGCAGCCAAAGGGACAGTAGAGGCTACACCTTC
CDR3 protein: CASSQRDSRGYTF

D gene: -
J gene: TRBJ2-6
V gene: TRBV24-1
clone size: once
CDR3 DNA: TGTGCCACCAGTGACCCCAGGGATGGGGCCAACGTCCTGACTTTC
CDR3 protein: CATSDPRDGANVLTF

D gene: -
J gene: TRBJ2-5
V gene: TRBV28
clone size: few
CDR3 DNA: TGTGCCAGCAGTTTTCCCTTAACCTCGAGGGAGACCCAGTACTTC
CDR3 protein: CASSFPLTSRETQYF

D gene: -
J gene: TRBJ2-7
V gene: TRBV2
clone size: -
CDR3 DNA: TGTGCCAGCAGTGAAGTGTCAAGTGTTAACTCCTACGAGCAGTACTTC
CDR3 protein: CASSEVSSVNSYEQYF

D gene: TRBD1
J gene: TRBJ1-1
V gene: TRBV7-2
clone size: -
CDR3 DNA: TGTGCCAGCAGCCCCCTGAGGGGACAGGGGGAAACTAACACTGAAGCTTTCTTT
CDR3 protein: CASSPLRGQGETNTEAFF

D gene: -
J gene: TRBJ2-7
V gene: TRBV20-1
clone size: -
CDR3 DNA: TGCAGTGCTGGGAACTCTCGGGGGGCTGACTACGAGCAGTACTTC
CDR3 protein: CSAGNSRGADYEQYF

D gene: -
J gene: TRBJ2-1
V gene: TRBV10-3
clone size: few
CDR3 DNA: TGTGCCATCAGTGAGAAAGGGAACTCCTACAATGAGCAGTTCTTC
CDR3 protein: CAISEKGNSYNEQFF

D gene: TRBD1
J gene: TRBJ2-1
V gene: TRBV24-1
clone size: -
CDR3 DNA: TGTGCCACCAGTGACAACGGACAGGGGAATAGGGAGCAGTTCTTC
CDR3 protein: CATSDNGQGNREQFF

D gene: TRBD1
J gene: TRBJ1-5
V gene: TRBV10-3
clone size: few
CDR3 DNA: TGTGCCATCAGTGGGGGGACAGGGGATCAGCCCCAGCATTTT
CDR3 protein: CAISGGTGDQPQHF

D gene: TRBD1
J gene: TRBJ1-2
V gene: TRBV10-3
clone size: -
CDR3 DNA: TGTGCCTCCAGACAGGGGGCGGATAACTGTGGCTACACCTTC
CDR3 protein: CASRQGADNCGYTF

D gene: TRBD1
J gene: TRBJ1-1
V gene: TRBV5-1
clone size: few
CDR3 DNA: TGCGCCAGCAGCACCAAGACAGGGGTGAACACTGAAGCTTTCTTT
CDR3 protein: CASSTKTGVNTEAFF

D gene: TRBD2
J gene: TRBJ2-5
V gene: TRBV15
clone size: many
CDR3 DNA: TGTGCCACCAGCAGAGATCAACTAGCGGGGGCTTCCCAGTACTTC
CDR3 protein: CATSRDQLAGASQYF

D gene: TRBD2
J gene: TRBJ2-7
V gene: TRBV2
clone size: -
CDR3 DNA: TGTGCCAGCAGCTTCAGCGGGGGGCACTCCTACGAGCAGTACTTC
CDR3 protein: CASSFSGGHSYEQYF

D gene: TRBD2
J gene: TRBJ2-5
V gene: TRBV5-1
clone size: -
CDR3 DNA: TGCGCCAGCAGCCTATCACGGACTAGCGGGGGGGCTGCGTCGGAGACCCAGTACTTC
CDR3 protein: CASSLSRTSGGAASETQYF

D gene: -
J gene: TRBJ2-5
V gene: TRBV3-1
clone size: -
CDR3 DNA: TGTGCCAGCAGCCGTTCGGAGGGGGAAGAGACCCAGTACTTC
CDR3 protein: CASSRSEGEETQYF